This T cell receptor beta chain was obtained from a study of blood T cells in healthy people across ages. Through a sample-barcoded 5' primer and a J-beta primer mix, a second PCR was run for roughly 6 to 12 cycles. From the 5' RACE reads, TCRdb called clonotypes with MiXCR, one entry per CDR3 protein. The sample holds approximately 900,000 distinct CDR3 sequences, 25% to 30% seen once. The CDR3 length is 16 residues. Trimming removed 2 bases at V and 3 bases at J, with 12 bases between. Looked up from germline, CDR1 is SGHRS and CDR2 is YFSETQ. This sample also belongs to another study, concerning T cells of mothers and their children.

The chain joins TRBV5-1 to TRBJ1-6; D is unresolved. The sample consisted of blood. This clonotype originated in a woman aged 40 to 55 in good health. CDR3 in DNA: TGCGCCAGCAGCTTTGATGGCAGCCTCTATAATTCACCCCTCCACTTT. Its protein product is CASSFDGSLYNSPLHF.